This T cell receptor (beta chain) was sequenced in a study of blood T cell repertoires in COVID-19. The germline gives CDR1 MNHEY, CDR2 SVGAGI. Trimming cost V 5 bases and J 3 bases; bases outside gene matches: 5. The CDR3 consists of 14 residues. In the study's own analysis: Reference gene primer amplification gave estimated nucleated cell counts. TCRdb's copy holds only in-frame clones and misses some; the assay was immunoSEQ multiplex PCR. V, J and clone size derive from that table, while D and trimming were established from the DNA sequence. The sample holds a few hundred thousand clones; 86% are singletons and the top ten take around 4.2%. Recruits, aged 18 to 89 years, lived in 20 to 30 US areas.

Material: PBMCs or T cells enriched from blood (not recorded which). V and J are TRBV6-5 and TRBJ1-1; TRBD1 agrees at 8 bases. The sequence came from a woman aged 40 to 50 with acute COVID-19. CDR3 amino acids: CASSPRQGHTEAFF. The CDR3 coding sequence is TGTGCCAGCAGTCCGAGACAGGGGCACACTGAAGCTTTCTTT.